This passage covers 31 T cell receptor beta chains from one sample sequenced in a study of blood T cell repertoires in COVID-19. TCRdb keeps only in-frame clones here, not all; method: immunoSEQ multiplex PCR. Of about 250,000 clones in the sample, 90% to 95% were seen once. The sequenced sample consisted of PBMCs or T cells enriched from blood (not recorded which). The source of these receptors is a woman under 30 who had recovered from COVID-19.

The V call is TRBV25-1, the J call TRBJ1-5; D gene ambiguous. V was pared by 6 bases and J by 9 bases, with 12 bases between. This CDR3 spans 12 amino acids. Germline values: CDR1 MGHDK, CDR2 SYGVNS. DNA for the CDR3: TGTGCCAGCAGGGGCCGGGAGGGGCCCCAGCATTTT. Encoded protein: CASRGREGPQHF. The full variable domain, in which reference TRBV25-1 and TRBJ1-5 provide the parts outside the CDR3, is EADIYQTPRYLVIGTGKKITLECSQTMGHDKMYWYQQDPGMELHLIHYSYGVNSTEKGDLSSESTVSRIRTEHFPLTLESARPSHTSQYLCASRGREGPQHFGDGTRLSIL.

V is TRBV3-1 (or the pseudogene TRBV3-2) and J is TRBJ2-3, with D possibly being TRBD2 (5 bases). In germline, CDR1 is LGHDT, CDR2 YNNKEL (reference sequence). This CDR3 is 14 amino acids long. Deletions cut 1 base from V and 6 bases from J, with 11 bases between. The CDR3 reads CASSQVRDSDTQYF. The CDR3 DNA reads TGTGCCAGCAGCCAAGTGAGGGATTCGGATACGCAGTATTTT.

This clone appeared a few times. This rearrangement joins TRBV7-9 to TRBJ2-7; D not certain. The CDR3 is 12 amino acids. Germline CDR1 SEHNR, CDR2 FQNEAQ (reference sequence). The V and J ends lost 5 bases and 6 bases respectively, with 11 bases between them. CDR3 DNA: TGTGCCAGCAGCCCCCACGCGGCCGAGCAGTACTTC. This encodes CASSPHAAEQYF.

The chain has TRBV5-4 and TRBJ1-1, with D tentatively TRBD1 (6 bases). The CDR3 runs to 15 residues. The ends were cut back, 0 bases at V and 4 bases at J, with 13 bases in the middle. Germline CDR1 reads SGHNT; CDR2 reads YYREEE (reference sequence). In DNA form, the CDR3 reads TGTGCCAGCAGCTTGGCCCTTACAGGGATCACTGAAGCTTTCTTT. Encoded protein: CASSLALTGITEAFF.

The chain recombines TRBV2 with TRBJ2-3; possibly TRBD2 for D (6 bases). The CDR3 is made up of 15 amino acids. The germline V gene encodes CDR1 SNHLY and CDR2 FYNNEI. The germline V and J ends were trimmed by 6 bases and 2 bases, with 15 bases remaining between them. The CDR3 DNA reads TGTGCCAGCAGGACGACTAGTTCAATCACAGATACGCAGTATTTT. Protein: CASRTTSSITDTQYF.

The CDR3 sequence is CASSQVPDNEQFF. In DNA, the CDR3 is TGTGCCAGCAGCCAGGTTCCGGACAATGAGCAGTTCTTC. The chain joins TRBV3-1 (or the pseudogene TRBV3-2) to TRBJ2-1; no reliable D call. Germline V lookup: CDR1 LGHDT, CDR2 YNNKEL (reference sequence). With 3 bases removed from V and 5 bases from J, the gap between germline ends came to 8 bases. This CDR3 contains 13 residues.

This clone was recorded a few times. DNA for the CDR3: TGTGCCAGCAGTGGTCTAGCGGGAGTGGGCACCGGGGAGCTGTTTTTT. Translation: CASSGLAGVGTGELFF. This chain joins TRBV6-1 and TRBJ2-2; 10 positions match TRBD2. Germline CDR1 MNHNS, CDR2 SASEGT. Losses at the gene ends were 4 bases for V and 4 bases for J; bases not matched to a gene: 6. The CDR3 loop spans 16 amino acids.

The rearrangement links TRBV5-1 to TRBJ2-5; 8 nucleotides agree with TRBD2. The CDR3 is 17 residues long. Trimming took 0 bases from V and 1 from J; bases not matched to a gene: 8. The germline CDR1 and CDR2 sequences are SGHRS and YFSETQ. CDR3 amino acids: CASSLAGTRGFQETQYF. The CDR3, as DNA: TGCGCCAGCAGCTTGGCCGGGACTAGGGGGTTCCAAGAGACCCAGTACTTC.

This sequence joins TRBV19 and TRBJ1-5, with no clear D. V was clipped by 5 bases and J by 5 bases, with 7 bases between them. In germline, CDR1 is LNHDA, CDR2 SQIVND (reference sequence). This CDR3 has 12 amino acids. CDR3 DNA sequence: TGTGCCAGTAGTGAGCGGGATCAGCCCCAGCATTTT. This encodes CASSERDQPQHF.

The chain couples TRBV12-3 or TRBV12-4 to TRBJ1-2; 9 bases align to TRBD1. The CDR3 length is 13 residues. The ends lost 7 bases at V and 8 bases at J; junction bases unmatched: 8. CDR3 in amino acids: CASTLGQGGGYTF. The CDR3 DNA reads as TGTGCCAGCACCCTGGGACAGGGAGGGGGCTACACCTTC.

As to this clone: The identical CDR3 is also encoded by other nucleotide sequences in the sample. J is TRBJ2-1 and V is TRBV18; 9 bases fit TRBD1. The CDR3 is 13 amino acids. In germline, CDR1 is KGHSH, CDR2 LQKENI. Losses at the gene ends were 3 bases for V and 7 bases for J; bases not matched to a gene: 1. The CDR3 DNA follows: TGTGCCAGCTCACCGACAGGGGGAAATGAGCAGTTCTTC. This encodes CASSPTGGNEQFF.

This clone was seen a handful of times. The V call is TRBV6-6, the J call TRBJ1-2; no clear D. This CDR3 comprises 14 residues. Germline V gene sequence: CDR1 MNHNY, CDR2 SVGAGI (reference sequence). V dropped 6 bases and J dropped 7 bases, with 18 bases sitting between them. The CDR3 bases are TGTGCCAGCAGCGCCACCTCGGGGATGAGTGGCTACACCTTC. Protein product: CASSATSGMSGYTF.

The genes are TRBV5-4 and TRBJ1-2; D is perhaps TRBD1 (5 bases). V lost 8 bases and J lost 5, with 19 bases in between. CDR3 length: 14 residues. CDR1 SGHNT and CDR2 YYREEE come from the germline V gene (reference sequence). The CDR3 reads CASQGKGQPYGYTF. CDR3 nucleotide sequence: TGTGCCAGTCAGGGAAAGGGCCAACCATATGGCTACACCTTC.

The CDR3 loop is CASSEGSLDTGELFF. The CDR3 bases are TGTGCCAGCAGTGAGGGGAGTTTGGACACCGGGGAGCTGTTTTTT. The V and J genes are TRBV25-1 and TRBJ2-2; perhaps TRBD2 as D (5 bases). V was shortened by 3 bases and J by 3 bases, with 11 bases between the two germline ends. The CDR3 runs 15 residues. Germline-derived CDR1 and CDR2 are MGHDK and SYGVNS.

The rearrangement joins TRBV5-1 to TRBJ2-3, with 7 bases identical to TRBD2. Germline V CDR1 and CDR2: SGHRS, YFSETQ. V shed 5 bases and J 0 bases; nucleotides not matched to a gene: 15. CDR3 size: 18 residues. The CDR3 DNA is TGCGCCAGCAGTATGGAAGGGTCTAGCGGATGGAGCACAGATACGCAGTATTTT. Amino acids: CASSMEGSSGWSTDTQYF.

The chain carries TRBV4-3 and TRBJ2-1; TRBD1 matches 7 bases. The germline V gene encodes CDR1 LGHNA and CDR2 YSLEER. CDR3 length: 15 amino acids. Trimming at V came to 5 bases and at J to 9 bases, leaving 13 bases not matched to a gene. CDR3 coding DNA: TGCGCCAGCAGCTTGGAAGACAGGGCGGGTGGTGAGCAGTTCTTC. Protein sequence: CASSLEDRAGGEQFF.

This rearrangement joins TRBV6-6 to TRBJ1-3; the D is unclear. V was clipped by 0 bases and J by 1 base, with 7 bases between them. CDR3 size: 15 residues. Germline CDR1 is MNHNY and CDR2 is SVGAGI (reference sequence). CDR3 nucleotide sequence: TGTGCCAGCAGTTACTCGAGGGAGTCTGGAAACACCATATATTTT. Encoded protein: CASSYSRESGNTIYF.

This clone was seen just once. The J gene is TRBJ2-7, the V gene TRBV27; 9 bases are shared with TRBD1. The CDR3 is 15 residues long. The germline V gene encodes CDR1 MNHEY and CDR2 SMNVEV (reference sequence). With V trimmed by 5 bases and J by 2 bases, 7 bases remained unmatched. The CDR3 is CASSPGQGRTYEQYF. The CDR3 DNA reads as TGTGCCAGCAGTCCCGGACAGGGGCGAACCTACGAGCAGTACTTC.

This rearrangement joins TRBV27 to TRBJ2-7; the D gene is possibly TRBD2 (6 bases). Germline CDR1 reads MNHEY; CDR2 reads SMNVEV (reference sequence). This CDR3 region has 13 residues. The V end lost 4 bases, the J end lost 4 bases, and 11 bases lay between the germline ends. The CDR3 is CASSSSGRYEQYF. The DNA for the CDR3 is TGTGCCAGCAGTTCTAGTGGGAGGTACGAGCAGTACTTC.

J is TRBJ2-3 and V is TRBV9; D is unclear. The CDR3 loop spans 13 amino acids. Germline V CDR1 and CDR2: SGDLS, YYNGEE. Trimming removed 0 bases at V and 2 bases at J, with 4 bases between. The CDR3 nucleotides read TGTGCCAGCAGCGTAGCCCACACAGATACGCAGTATTTT. Translation gives CASSVAHTDTQYF.

This chain connects TRBV29-1 to TRBJ2-1; D is unclear. Germline lookup yields CDR1 SQVTM and CDR2 ANQGSEA. There are 11 residues in the CDR3. V shed 2 bases and J shed 6 bases, with 5 bases lying between them. CDR3 in amino acids: CSVESLNEQFF. The CDR3 DNA reads as TGCAGCGTTGAATCCCTCAATGAGCAGTTCTTC.

The V gene is TRBV2, the J gene TRBJ1-5; tentatively, D is TRBD1 (5 bases). Germline CDR1 SNHLY, CDR2 FYNNEI. V lost 3 bases, J lost 1 base, and 10 bases lay in between. CDR3 length equals 15 residues. In nucleotides, the CDR3 is TGTGCCAGCAGTGAGTTACGGGGGAGCAATCAGCCCCAGCATTTT. Its translation: CASSELRGSNQPQHF.

The chain joins TRBV3-1 (or the pseudogene TRBV3-2) to TRBJ1-1, with D possibly being TRBD1 (6 bases). CDR1 and CDR2 (germline): LGHDT, YNNKEL (reference sequence). Trimming shortened V by 3 bases and J by 9 bases, and 17 bases separated the two germline ends. The CDR3 sequence is 14 residues long. CDR3 in DNA: TGTGCCAGCAGCCAGCTCGACGCGGGGGCCCAAGCTTTCTTT. Encoded protein: CASSQLDAGAQAFF.

The genes are TRBV4-3 and TRBJ2-1; TRBD2 matches at 14 bases. After removal of 2 bases from V and 4 bases from J, the junction contained 1 base not matched to a gene. Germline V gene data show CDR1 as LGHNA and CDR2 as YSLEER. The CDR3 sequence is 16 residues long. CDR3 loop: CASSQRLAGGYNEQFF. Written as DNA, the CDR3 is TGCGCCAGCAGCCAAAGACTAGCGGGGGGGTACAATGAGCAGTTCTTC.

This clone appeared a few times. The chain couples TRBV5-3 to TRBJ1-2, with D perhaps matching TRBD1 (5 bases). TRBV5-3 is designated an ORF whose function remains uncertain. This CDR3 has 16 amino acids. The V end lost 0 bases, the J end lost 1 base, and 13 bases lay between the germline ends. CDR3 protein: CARSLVAGSSNYGYTF. CDR3 nucleotide sequence: TGTGCCAGAAGCTTGGTCGCAGGGTCGAGTAACTATGGCTACACCTTC.

The V and J genes are TRBV5-5 and TRBJ2-7; 7 bases align to TRBD1. V dropped 2 bases and J dropped 5; count of bases not matched to a gene: 13. CDR3 size: 16 residues. Per the germline V gene, CDR1 is SGHKS and CDR2 is YYEKEE (reference sequence). Written as DNA, the CDR3 is TGTGCCAGCAGCTTAGGGGGCCTAGAAGGCTTCCACGAGCAGTACTTC. It yields the protein CASSLGGLEGFHEQYF. Full variable domain (missing parts from reference TRBV5-5 and TRBJ2-7): DAGVTQSPTHLIKTRGQQVTLRCSPISGHKSVSWYQQVLGQGPQFIFQYYEKEERGRGNFPDRFSARQFPNYSSELNVNALLLGDSALYLCASSLGGLEGFHEQYFGPGTRLTVT.

The chain recombines TRBV4-1 with TRBJ1-2; tentatively, D is TRBD1 (6 bases). The CDR3 is made up of 13 amino acids. Trimming stripped 8 bases from V and 8 bases from J, with 18 bases between. Germline lookup yields CDR1 MGHRA and CDR2 YSYEKL. The CDR3 here is CASGTTGLAGYTF. CDR3 coding DNA: TGCGCCAGCGGAACTACAGGGCTAGCCGGCTACACCTTC.

The chain employs TRBV19 and TRBJ2-3, with 11 bases fitting TRBD2. Germline values: CDR1 LNHDA, CDR2 SQIVND (reference sequence). The CDR3 contains 17 residues. Trimming at V came to 0 bases and at J to 3 bases, leaving 5 bases not matched to a gene. The CDR3 sequence is CASSIDTGLAETDTQYF. As DNA, the CDR3 is TGTGCCAGTAGTATAGATACGGGACTAGCGGAAACAGATACGCAGTATTTT. The variable domain in full, completed from reference TRBV19 and TRBJ2-3, reads DGGITQSPKYLFRKEGQNVTLSCEQNLNHDAMYWYRQDPGQGLRLIYYSQIVNDFQKGDIAEGYSVSREKKESFPLTVTSAQKNPTAFYLCASSIDTGLAETDTQYFGPGTRLTVL.

The chain recombines TRBV3-1 (or the pseudogene TRBV3-2) with TRBJ1-6; a weak D match, TRBD1 (5 bases). Trimming stripped 4 bases from V and 11 bases from J, with 15 bases between. CDR1 and CDR2 (germline): LGHDT, YNNKEL (reference sequence). The CDR3 extends over 14 amino acids. CDR3 sequence reads: CASSLLRGLTPLHF. CDR3 DNA: TGTGCCAGCAGCCTACTACGGGGACTTACACCCCTCCACTTT.

The chain carries TRBV5-1 and TRBJ1-2; 11 nucleotides line up with TRBD1. The CDR3 contains 15 residues. Germline V lookup: CDR1 SGHRS, CDR2 YFSETQ. Trimming took 4 bases from V and 7 from J; bases not matched to a gene: 9. For the CDR3, the DNA is TGCGCCAGCAGCCAGGCCGGACAGGGGGCCGGTGGCTACACCTTC. It specifies CASSQAGQGAGGYTF.

The genes are TRBV28 and TRBJ2-1; tentative D call: TRBD2 (6 bases). The CDR3 length is 18 residues. With 2 bases removed from V and 1 base from J, the gap between germline ends came to 18 bases. The germline V gene has CDR1 MDHEN and CDR2 SYDVKM. CDR3 protein: CASSLVGGATPSYNEQFF. CDR3 DNA sequence: TGTGCCAGCAGTTTAGTGGGCGGGGCAACCCCTTCCTACAATGAGCAGTTCTTC. The variable domain in full, with the rest retrieved from reference TRBV28 and TRBJ2-1, is DVKVTQSSRYLVKRTGEKVFLECVQDMDHENMFWYRQDPGLGLRLIYFSYDVKMKEKGDIPEGYSVSREKKERFSLILESASTNQTSMYLCASSLVGGATPSYNEQFFGPGTRLTVL.